This T cell receptor beta chain came from a study of cytomegalovirus exposure and HLA in healthy donors. V lost 4 bases, J lost 9 bases, and 5 bases stayed unmatched. CDR1 LNHDA and CDR2 SQIVND come from the germline V gene (reference sequence). The CDR3 consists of 13 residues. Primers included in the PCR were 60 Vbeta and 13 Jbeta primers. Some clones are missing from TCRdb's copy, which holds only in-frame ones; the method was immunoSEQ multiplex PCR. The sample shows about 130,000 clones, roughly 80% of them seen only once. Source material: PBMCs. The TCR was taken from a man aged 40-49 years in good health and CMV-seronegative. The V call is TRBV19, the J call TRBJ2-1; 8 nucleotides match TRBD1. DNA for the CDR3: TGTGCCAGTAGTACGGACAGGGACGCTGAGCAGTTCTTC. As protein: CASSTDRDAEQFF.